Below are 15 T cell receptor beta chains sequenced from a single sample in a study of blood T cell repertoires in COVID-19. Data came from immunoSEQ multiplex PCR; TCRdb stores just in-frame clones and leaves some out. Of about 120,000 clones listed, roughly nine tenths are singletons. What was sequenced was peripheral blood. Receptors originate from a man in his 70s with active or convalescent COVID-19.

The rearrangement uses TRBV16 and TRBJ1-5; TRBD1 aligns across 12 bases. Germline-derived CDR1 and CDR2 are KGHSY and FQNENV. The V and J ends lost 4 bases and 5 bases, in that order; junction bases with no gene match: 6. CDR3 length equals 16 residues. CDR3 DNA: TGTGCCAGCAGCCGCCGGGACAGGGGGCGGGATCAGCCCCAGCATTTT. It codes for CASSRRDRGRDQPQHF.

V and J are TRBV4-1 and TRBJ2-7; 12 bases align to TRBD1. V dropped 4 bases and J dropped 5; count of bases not matched to a gene: 9. Germline loops: CDR1 MGHRA, CDR2 YSYEKL. This CDR3 spans 16 amino acids. The CDR3 region is CASSPSLGQGAHEQYF. The CDR3 region has the DNA TGCGCCAGCAGCCCGTCTTTGGGACAGGGGGCCCACGAGCAGTACTTC.

V usage is TRBV12-3 or TRBV12-4 and J usage is TRBJ1-2, with D hard to call. Trimming cost V 6 bases and J 8 bases, with 10 bases left between them. This CDR3 has 11 residues. CDR3 DNA: TGTGCCAGCAGGAGGGAGGGCGGCTACACCTTC. As protein: CASRREGGYTF.

The V gene is TRBV7-9, the J gene TRBJ2-2; possibly TRBD1 for D (6 bases). The CDR3 sequence is 15 residues long. The V gene lost 0 bases and the J gene lost 5 bases, with 10 bases spanning the gap. Germline CDR1 reads SEHNR; CDR2 reads FQNEAQ (reference sequence). CDR3 sequence: CASSLAQGRTGELFF. DNA for the CDR3: TGTGCCAGCAGCTTAGCACAGGGTCGGACCGGGGAGCTGTTTTTT.

This chain connects TRBV27 to TRBJ1-2; D is undetermined. Germline values: CDR1 MNHEY, CDR2 SMNVEV (reference sequence). The CDR3 is made up of 13 amino acids. V was clipped by 6 bases and J by 5 bases, with 13 bases between them. The CDR3 DNA is TGTGCCAGCAGACCAGACTACCTTTATGGCTACACCTTC. As protein: CASRPDYLYGYTF.

The chain combines TRBV27 with TRBJ1-6; TRBD1 agrees at 9 bases. The CDR3 totals 15 residues. The trim removed 2 bases at V and 5 bases at J, leaving 1 base unmatched. Germline assignment: CDR1 MNHEY and CDR2 SMNVEV (reference sequence). CDR3 sequence reads: CASSLRQGDNSPLHF. For the CDR3, the DNA is TGTGCCAGCAGTTTACGACAGGGGGATAATTCACCCCTCCACTTT.

This clone was seen once. The V and J genes are TRBV7-6 and TRBJ2-5, with TRBD2 identical over 13 bases. The CDR3 is made up of 15 amino acids. The V segment lost 5 bases and the J segment 2 bases; nucleotides outside the gene matches: 2. CDR1 is SGHVS, CDR2 FNYEAQ, per germline. This CDR3 is CASSILAGGQETQYF. The CDR3, as DNA: TGTGCCAGCAGCATACTAGCGGGAGGGCAAGAGACCCAGTACTTC.

This chain connects TRBV6-5 to TRBJ2-1, with TRBD2 matching 8 bases. There are 13 residues in the CDR3. CDR1 and CDR2 (germline): MNHEY, SVGAGI. Trimming at V came to 4 bases and at J to 9 bases, leaving 5 bases not matched to a gene. DNA for the CDR3: TGTGCCAGCAGTTTGGTAGCGGGAAGTGAGCAGTTCTTC. Amino acid sequence: CASSLVAGSEQFF.

This clone was seen a few times. The chain recombines TRBV7-9 with TRBJ2-7; 11 bases align to TRBD1. CDR1 is SEHNR, CDR2 FQNEAQ, per germline (reference sequence). Trimming took 4 bases from V and 3 from J; bases not matched to a gene: 2. There are 14 residues in the CDR3. CDR3 in DNA: TGTGCCAGCAGCTCCGGGACAGGGGGCTACGAGCAGTACTTC. Its protein product is CASSSGTGGYEQYF.

The V gene is TRBV6-6, the J gene TRBJ2-2; 12 nucleotides match TRBD2. The CDR3 has 16 residues. V lost 2 bases to trimming and J lost 7 bases; unmatched junction nucleotides: 5. The V gene's germline CDR1 is MNHNY and CDR2 SVGAGI (reference sequence). The CDR3 spells CASSYRTSGMGGELFF. CDR3 coding DNA: TGTGCCAGCAGTTACCGGACTAGCGGGATGGGCGGGGAGCTGTTTTTT.

V and J are TRBV5-1 and TRBJ1-2; 7 nucleotides match TRBD1. Trimming at V came to 1 base and at J to 7 bases, leaving 10 bases not matched to a gene. This CDR3 has 15 amino acids. Looked up from germline, CDR1 is SGHRS and CDR2 is YFSETQ. The CDR3 DNA follows: TGCGCCAGCAGCTTGAACGGACAGGTAGAAATTGGCTACACCTTC. Its protein is CASSLNGQVEIGYTF.

To note about this clone: One end of the junction fails to match germline, which may point to a read error. The chain is built from TRBV6-6 and TRBJ2-1; D not certain. The CDR3 runs 15 residues. Germline V gene data show CDR1 as MNHNY and CDR2 as SVGAGI (reference sequence). CDR3 in amino acids: CVSSYVEPIAIEQFF. The DNA for the CDR3 is TGTGTCAGCAGTTATGTGGAGCCGATAGCTATTGAGCAGTTCTTC.

A single count supports this clone. V and J are TRBV11-3 and TRBJ2-5; TRBD2 matches 8 bases. The length of the CDR3 is 15 residues. The V segment lost 6 bases and the J segment 4 bases; nucleotides outside the gene matches: 10. The V gene's germline CDR1 is SGHNT and CDR2 YENEEA. CDR3: CASSPSGRAGETQYF. The CDR3 DNA is TGTGCCAGCAGTCCCTCCGGGAGGGCCGGAGAGACCCAGTACTTC. Complete variable domain (other parts from reference TRBV11-3 and TRBJ2-5): EAGVVQSPRYKIIEKKQPVAFWCNPISGHNTLYWYLQNLGQGPELLIRYENEEAVDDSQLPKDRFSAERLKGVDSTLKIQPAELGDSAVYLCASSPSGRAGETQYFGPGTRLLVL.

This clone has just one count. V usage is TRBV5-6 and J usage is TRBJ1-2; 8 positions match TRBD1. Germline V lookup: CDR1 SGHDT, CDR2 YYEEEE. The V segment lost 2 bases and the J segment 11 bases; nucleotides outside the gene matches: 11. The CDR3 runs to 14 residues. CDR3 nucleotide sequence: TGTGCCAGCAGCTTTAGTGACAGGGGAAGGAGATACACCTTC. It specifies CASSFSDRGRRYTF.

J is TRBJ2-1 and V is TRBV10-1; D remains ambiguous. CDR1 and CDR2 (germline): WNHNN, SYGVQD (reference sequence). This CDR3 comprises 18 residues. Trimming left V 0 bases short and J 2 bases short, with 17 bases between. The CDR3 sequence is CASSESRGVGRTYNEQFF. As DNA, the CDR3 is TGCGCCAGCAGTGAGTCGAGAGGAGTTGGAAGAACCTACAATGAGCAGTTCTTC.